The 9 T cell receptor beta chains listed next were all sequenced from one sample in a study of tumor-infiltrating lymphocytes in primary liver carcinoma (dated by TCRdb to the late 2010s). Sequenced using an Illumina HiSeq 2500. Using a constant-region primer and ProtoScript II reverse transcriptase, TCRbeta-specific cDNA was reverse-transcribed from 400 to 550 ng total RNA. The TCRbeta libraries were prepared through three rounds of nested multiplex PCR following a slightly modified ARM-PCR procedure. Each of the first two PCR rounds ran for nine to eleven cycles and used multiplex TRBV1-TRBV30 forward primers together with a Cbeta reverse primer. Starting from the raw public reads, TCRdb applied fastp trimming at Q25, assembled clones with MiXCR and retained in-frame beta chains. Every entry covers one CDR3 protein and lists the most common genes and DNA from its rows. Recorded for this sample are about 320,000 distinct CDR3 sequences; 55% to 65% of them occurred a single time. Around 9.5% of the sample rests with the top ten.

Blood RNA was extracted from unsorted whole blood using TRIzol reagent, and germline DNA was obtained with the DNeasy Blood & Tissue kit. The sequencing sample was made of peripheral blood. The receptor set was obtained from a man aged 35-49 years with primary liver carcinoma and hepatitis B virus infection.

This rearrangement joins TRBV20-1 to TRBJ1-2; D gene unclear. The germline V and J ends were trimmed by 6 bases and 2 bases, with 13 bases remaining between them. The germline CDR1 and CDR2 sequences are DFQATT and SNEGSKA (reference sequence). The CDR3 spans 13 residues. The CDR3 sequence is CSALRGRNYGYTF. DNA for the CDR3: TGCAGTGCGCTTCGAGGAAGAAACTATGGCTACACCTTC.

This sequence joins TRBV5-6 and TRBJ2-7; 8 nucleotides agree with TRBD2. In germline, CDR1 is SGHDT, CDR2 YYEEEE. The CDR3 spans 15 residues. CDR3 residues: CASSWPGTRDYKQYV. The CDR3 nucleotides are TGTGCCAGCAGCTGGCCCGGGACTAGGGACTACAAGCAGTACGTC.

This clonotype appeared a single time. At one end the junction does not follow the germline gene, possibly because of a read error. J is TRBJ1-2 and V is TRBV6-1; 7 nucleotides line up with TRBD1. Germline V gene sequence: CDR1 MNHNS, CDR2 SASEGT. This CDR3 has 13 residues. In DNA form, the CDR3 reads TGTACCAGCAGTACAGGGGTCGACTATGGTTACACCTTC. Translating gives CTSSTGVDYGYTF.

This chain joins TRBV10-3 and TRBJ1-5; D is unclear. CDR3 length: 14 amino acids. Trimming took off 3 bases at V and 4 bases at J, with 10 bases between the two ends. Germline CDR1 is ENHRY and CDR2 is SYGVKD. CDR3 sequence reads: CAISENSSNQPQHF. The CDR3, as DNA: TGTGCCATCAGTGAAAACAGCAGTAATCAGCCCCAGCATTTT.

Turning to this clonotype: Relative to the germline gene, one junction end is altered; a read error may explain this. Written as DNA, the CDR3 is TGTGCCAACAGCCTAGGGGTGAACACTGAAGCTTTCTTT. Its protein is CANSLGVNTEAFF. The V and J genes are TRBV11-3 and TRBJ1-1, with D possibly TRBD1 on 5 matching bases. Germline values: CDR1 SGHNT, CDR2 YENEEA. CDR3 size: 13 residues.

This clonotype was detected ten times or more. This rearrangement joins TRBV6-1 to TRBJ2-2; D possibly corresponds to TRBD2 (6 bases). The CDR3 runs to 13 residues. V was trimmed by 7 bases and J by 6 bases, leaving 12 bases between them. Germline loops: CDR1 MNHNS, CDR2 SASEGT. CDR3 region: CASTAGRAGELFF. The DNA of the CDR3 is TGTGCCAGCACGGCGGGAAGGGCCGGGGAGCTGTTTTTT.

In its sample, this clonotype was seen once. The junction departs from germline at one end; a sequencing error may be responsible. The genes are TRBV6-2 or TRBV6-3 and TRBJ1-2, with 8 bases aligning to TRBD1. Germline-derived CDR1 and CDR2 are MNHEY and SVGEGT. The CDR3 has 13 residues. The CDR3 bases are TGTGCCGTCCGGGACAGGAGCGTCGATGGCTACGCCTTC. The encoded protein is CAVRDRSVDGYAF.

Of note for this clonotype: One junction end disagrees with the germline gene, perhaps due to a read error. The genes are TRBV11-1 and TRBJ2-1, with unresolved D. This CDR3 region has 15 residues. Germline loops: CDR1 SGHAT, CDR2 FQDESV (reference sequence). CDR3 sequence (DNA): TGTGCCGGCAGCTTACACCAGAGCTCCTACAATGAGCAGTCCTTC. Translation gives CAGSLHQSSYNEQSF. The complete variable domain, with remaining parts taken from reference TRBV11-1 and TRBJ2-1, reads EAEVAQSPRYKITEKSQAVAFWCDPISGHATLYWYRQILGQGPELLVQFQDESVVDDSQLPKDRFSAERLKGVDSTLKIQPAELGDSAMYLCAGSLHQSSYNEQSFGPGTRLTVL.

The chain carries TRBV10-3 and TRBJ2-7; TRBD1 matches 9 bases. Germline trimming cut 0 bases from V and 8 bases from J; bases unmatched to any gene: 8. Germline CDR1 ENHRY, CDR2 SYGVKD. CDR3 length: 15 amino acids. The CDR3 is CAISESRQGEDKQYF. As DNA, the CDR3 is TGTGCCATCAGTGAGTCGAGACAGGGGGAAGACAAGCAGTACTTC.